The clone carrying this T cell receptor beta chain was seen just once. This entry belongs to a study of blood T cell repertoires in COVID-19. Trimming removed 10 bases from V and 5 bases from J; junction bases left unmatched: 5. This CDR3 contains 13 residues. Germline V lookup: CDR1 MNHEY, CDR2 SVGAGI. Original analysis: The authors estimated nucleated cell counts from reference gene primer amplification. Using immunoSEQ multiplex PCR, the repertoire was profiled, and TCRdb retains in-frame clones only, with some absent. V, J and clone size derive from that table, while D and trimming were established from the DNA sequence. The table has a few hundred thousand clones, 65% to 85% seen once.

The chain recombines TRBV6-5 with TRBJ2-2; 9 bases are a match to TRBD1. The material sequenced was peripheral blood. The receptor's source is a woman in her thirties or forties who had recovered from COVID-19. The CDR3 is CAIRGQGTGELFF. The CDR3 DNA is TGTGCCATTCGTGGACAGGGGACCGGGGAGCTGTTTTTT.